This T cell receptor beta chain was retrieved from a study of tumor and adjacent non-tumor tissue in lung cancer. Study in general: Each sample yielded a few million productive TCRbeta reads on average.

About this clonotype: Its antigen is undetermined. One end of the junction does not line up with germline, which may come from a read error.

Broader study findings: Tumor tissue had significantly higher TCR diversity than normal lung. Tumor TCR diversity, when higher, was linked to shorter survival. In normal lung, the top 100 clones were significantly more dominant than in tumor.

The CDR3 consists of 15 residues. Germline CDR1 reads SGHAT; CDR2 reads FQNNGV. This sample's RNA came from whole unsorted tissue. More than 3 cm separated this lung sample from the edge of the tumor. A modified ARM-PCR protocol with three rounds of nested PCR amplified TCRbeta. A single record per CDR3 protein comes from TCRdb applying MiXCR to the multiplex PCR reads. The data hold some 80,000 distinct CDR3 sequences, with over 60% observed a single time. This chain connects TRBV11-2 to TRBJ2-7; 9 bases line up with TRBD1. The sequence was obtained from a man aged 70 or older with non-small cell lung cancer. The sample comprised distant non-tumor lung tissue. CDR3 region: CTSSPGTGPSYEQYF. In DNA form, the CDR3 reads TGTACTAGCAGCCCCGGGACAGGGCCCTCCTACGAGCAATACTTC. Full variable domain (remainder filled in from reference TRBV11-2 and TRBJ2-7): EAGVAQSPRYKIIEKRQSVAFWCNPISGHATLYWYQQILGQGPKLLIQFQNNGVVDDSQLPKDRFSAERLKGVDSTLKIQPAKLEDSAVYLCTSSPGTGPSYEQYFGPGTRLTVT.